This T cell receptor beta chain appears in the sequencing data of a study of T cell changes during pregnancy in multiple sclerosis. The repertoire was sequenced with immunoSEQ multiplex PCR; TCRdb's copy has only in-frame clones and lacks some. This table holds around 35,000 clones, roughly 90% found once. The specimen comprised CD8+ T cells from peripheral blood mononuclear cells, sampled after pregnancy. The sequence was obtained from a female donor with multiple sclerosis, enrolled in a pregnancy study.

CDR3 nucleotides: TGCGCCAGACAGGGCAATCAGCCCCAGCATTTT. It codes for CARQGNQPQHF. The chain recombines TRBV10-1 with TRBJ1-5; tentative D call: TRBD1 (5 bases). The length of the CDR3 is 11 residues. The V end lost 9 bases, the J end lost 2 bases, and 5 bases lay between the germline ends. CDR1 and CDR2 (germline): WNHNN, SYGVQD (reference sequence).